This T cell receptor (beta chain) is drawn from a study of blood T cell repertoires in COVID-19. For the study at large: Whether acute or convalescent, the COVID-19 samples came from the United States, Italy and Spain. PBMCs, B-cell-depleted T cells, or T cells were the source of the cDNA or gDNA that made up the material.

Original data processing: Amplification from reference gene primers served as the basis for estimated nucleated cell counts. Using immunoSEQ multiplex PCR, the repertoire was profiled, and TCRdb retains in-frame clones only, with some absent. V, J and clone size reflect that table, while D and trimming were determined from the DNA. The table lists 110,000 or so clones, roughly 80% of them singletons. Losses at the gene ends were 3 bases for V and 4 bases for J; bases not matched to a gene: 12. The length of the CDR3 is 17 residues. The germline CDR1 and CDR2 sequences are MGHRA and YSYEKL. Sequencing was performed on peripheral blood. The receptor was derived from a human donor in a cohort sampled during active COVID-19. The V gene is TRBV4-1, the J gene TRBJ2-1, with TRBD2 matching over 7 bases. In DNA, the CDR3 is TGCGCCAGCAGCCAGAGGCCAGCGGGGCAGCAATACAATGAGCAGTTCTTC. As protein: CASSQRPAGQQYNEQFF.